This T cell receptor beta chain was sequenced during a study of monozygotic twins with inflammatory bowel disease. The study, taken as a whole, reports: Repertoire likeness was no different across concordant and discordant twins, perhaps owing to restricted power. For IBD patients, clonotypes shared with others were fewer than for healthy twins, especially with disease activity. Variability in patient repertoires may have come partly from differing immunosuppressive treatments.

Germline V gives CDR1 LGHDT, CDR2 YNNKEL (reference sequence). The CDR3 loop spans 13 amino acids. Concerning this clonotype: Its antigen is as yet unknown.

TCRdb re-called the 5' RACE reads and gives one entry per CDR3 protein, without DNA. The sample table sets out 420,000 or so distinct CDR3 sequences. Sequencing used blood. The chain is built from TRBV3-1 and TRBJ1-2; TCRdb's D call of TRBD1 is untestable without DNA. The receptor comes from a human donor with ulcerative colitis or Crohn's disease, or a healthy co-twin of an affected twin (not recorded which). The CDR3: CASSYQQWDGYTF.